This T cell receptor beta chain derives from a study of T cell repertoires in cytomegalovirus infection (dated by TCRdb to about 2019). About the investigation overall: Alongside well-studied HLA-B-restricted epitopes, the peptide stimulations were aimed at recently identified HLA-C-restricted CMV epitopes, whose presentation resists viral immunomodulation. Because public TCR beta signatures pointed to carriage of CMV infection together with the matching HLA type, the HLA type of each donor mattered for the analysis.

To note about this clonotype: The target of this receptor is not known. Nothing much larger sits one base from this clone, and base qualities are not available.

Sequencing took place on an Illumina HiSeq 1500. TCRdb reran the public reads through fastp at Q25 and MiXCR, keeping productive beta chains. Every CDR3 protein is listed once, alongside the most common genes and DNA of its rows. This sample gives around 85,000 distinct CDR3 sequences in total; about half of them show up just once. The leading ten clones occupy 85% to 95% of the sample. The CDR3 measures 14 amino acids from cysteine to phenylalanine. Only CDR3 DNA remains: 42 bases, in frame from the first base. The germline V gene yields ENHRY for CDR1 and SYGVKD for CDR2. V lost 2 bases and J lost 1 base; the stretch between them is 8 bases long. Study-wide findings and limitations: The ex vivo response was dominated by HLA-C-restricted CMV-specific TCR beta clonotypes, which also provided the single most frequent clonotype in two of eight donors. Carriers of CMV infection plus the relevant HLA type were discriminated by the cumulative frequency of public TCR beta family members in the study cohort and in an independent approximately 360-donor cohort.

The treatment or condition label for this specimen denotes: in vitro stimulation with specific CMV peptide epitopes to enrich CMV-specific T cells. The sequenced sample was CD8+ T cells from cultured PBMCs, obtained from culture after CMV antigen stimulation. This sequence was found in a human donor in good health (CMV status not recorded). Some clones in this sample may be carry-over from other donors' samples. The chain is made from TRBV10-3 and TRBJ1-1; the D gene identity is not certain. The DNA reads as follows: TGTGCCATCAGTGAGGGGCTTACGAACACTGAAGCTTTCTTT. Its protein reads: CAISEGLTNTEAFF.